One T cell receptor (beta chain) is described in this entry. This sample was taken from a study of STAT5B mutations in CD4+ large granular lymphocyte leukemia. Data came from immunoSEQ multiplex PCR; TCRdb stores just in-frame clones and leaves some out. Of 25,000 to 40,000 clones in the sample, around 81% were seen once. This CDR3 contains 14 residues. Trimming took 7 bases from V and 3 from J, leaving 12 bases between them. Germline V CDR1 and CDR2: LNHDA, SQIVND (reference sequence). This receptor was identified in a human donor in good health. The chain couples TRBV19 to TRBJ1-4; D is undetermined. Sequenced sample: CD4+ T cells from blood buffy coats. Written as DNA, the CDR3 is TGTGCCAGTACCCCCGGGAGGGCTAATGAAAAACTGTTTTTT. Translating gives CASTPGRANEKLFF.